The 8 T cell receptor beta chains in this list originate from one sample, sequenced in a study of memory CD4+ T cells and cytomegalovirus serostatus. The repertoire was sequenced with immunoSEQ multiplex PCR; TCRdb's copy has only in-frame clones and lacks some. The data show roughly 50,000 clones, roughly 85% seen once. The sort gate was single viable CD3+CD4+CD8-CD45RO+ cells for memory CD4+ T cells. The sample consisted of memory CD4+ T cells from blood. The origin of the receptors is an adult in good health and CMV-seronegative. Some clones in this sample may be carry-over from other donors' samples.

This clone is medium-sized (0.01 to 0.1%) within its sample. As DNA, the CDR3 is TGTGCCAGTAGAAAACTAGCGGGTAACGGCTACAATGAGCAGTTCTTC. Protein product: CASRKLAGNGYNEQFF. The genes are TRBV19 and TRBJ2-1; 9 nucleotides agree with TRBD2. The CDR3 contains 16 residues. With V trimmed by 6 bases and J by 3 bases, 9 bases remained unmatched. CDR1 LNHDA and CDR2 SQIVND come from the germline V gene (reference sequence).

This clone was counted a single time. The chain combines TRBV5-1 with TRBJ1-1; no clear D. This CDR3 spans 14 amino acids. CDR1 and CDR2 (germline): SGHRS, YFSETQ. The V end was cut by 1 base, the J end by 6 bases, with 13 bases between. This chain's CDR3 is CASSLRPRTSEAFF. The CDR3 DNA reads TGCGCCAGCAGCTTGAGACCGAGGACCTCTGAAGCTTTCTTT.

The chain combines TRBV7-9 with TRBJ1-2; TRBD1 might be the D (5 bases). The CDR3 loop spans 14 amino acids. Per germline, CDR1 SEHNR and CDR2 FQNEAQ (reference sequence). V was trimmed by 4 bases and J by 8 bases, leaving 17 bases between them. The CDR3 protein is CASSSRTPTHGYTF. The CDR3 DNA reads as TGTGCCAGCAGCTCTCGGACACCGACGCACGGCTACACCTTC.

The chain combines TRBV28 with TRBJ2-1, with 14 nucleotides matching TRBD2. The CDR3 is made up of 15 amino acids. With 4 bases clipped from V and 8 bases from J, the junction kept 4 bases outside the gene matches. The germline V gene has CDR1 MDHEN and CDR2 SYDVKM. The CDR3 sequence is CASSSGTSGSYEQFF. The CDR3, as DNA: TGTGCCAGCAGTTCCGGGACTAGCGGGAGTTATGAGCAGTTCTTC.

This clone was picked up one time. This chain connects TRBV5-6 to TRBJ2-1; 12 bases line up with TRBD2. The CDR3 has 16 residues. Germline CDR1 and CDR2: SGHDT and YYEEEE. Unmatched junction bases numbered 6, after V lost 4 bases and J lost 4 bases. The CDR3 region is CASSKLGTSGYNEQFF. In DNA, the CDR3 is TGTGCCAGCAGCAAGCTCGGGACTAGCGGGTACAATGAGCAGTTCTTC.

The chain has TRBV11-2 and TRBJ2-7; no clear D gene. V dropped 0 bases and J dropped 4 bases, with 4 bases sitting between them. The CDR3 is 12 residues long. Germline CDR1 and CDR2: SGHAT and FQNNGV. The CDR3 region is CASSLEQYEQYF. The CDR3 nucleotides are TGTGCCAGCAGCTTAGAACAATACGAGCAGTACTTC.

This clone was seen only a few times. The gene calls are TRBV5-4 and TRBJ2-5; tentative D call: TRBD2 (5 bases). Trimming took 0 bases from V and 3 from J, leaving 12 bases between them. This CDR3 has 15 amino acids. Germline-derived CDR1 and CDR2 are SGHNT and YYREEE (reference sequence). The CDR3 spells CASSLGGEWEETQYF. CDR3 nucleotides: TGTGCCAGCAGCTTGGGGGGAGAGTGGGAAGAGACCCAGTACTTC.

This chain uses TRBV5-1 with TRBJ2-5, with TRBD2 matching over 13 bases. CDR1 and CDR2 from the germline V gene are SGHRS and YFSETQ. V gave up 3 bases and J gave up 0 bases; unmatched junction bases: 2. The CDR3 has 16 residues. CDR3 sequence reads: CASSSGLAGHQETQYF. CDR3 sequence (DNA): TGCGCCAGCAGCTCGGGACTAGCGGGACACCAAGAGACCCAGTACTTC. The whole variable domain, filled in from reference TRBV5-1 and TRBJ2-5, reads KAGVTQTPRYLIKTRGQQVTLSCSPISGHRSVSWYQQTPGQGLQFLFEYFSETQRNKGNFPGRFSGRQFSNSRSEMNVSTLELGDSALYLCASSSGLAGHQETQYFGPGTRLLVL.